The clone carrying this T cell receptor beta chain appeared a few times. Its antigen remains unidentified. This sample was taken from a study of blood T cells in healthy people across ages. The study's findings and limits: Long-lived donors carried more naive CD4+ cells and greater diversity than aged donors.

The second PCR ran about 6 to 11 cycles with a sample-barcoded 5' primer and J-beta primers. TCRdb independently ran MiXCR on the 5' RACE reads; one entry per CDR3 protein. The sample carries around 320,000 distinct CDR3 sequences, 27% recorded once. The V gene's germline CDR1 is ENHRY and CDR2 SYGVKD. The CDR3 spans 13 residues. V lost 11 bases and J lost 2, with 15 bases in between. The chain is built from TRBV10-3 and TRBJ1-1, with D perhaps TRBD1 (5 bases). Sequencing input: blood. The receptor was derived from a woman in her 70s in good health. The CDR3 DNA is TGTGCCGTGCAGAGGGGCCTCAACACTGAAGCTTTCTTT. This gives the protein CAVQRGLNTEAFF.